These 8 T cell receptor beta chains were sequenced from one sample in a study of technical replicates of blood from a handful of donors. Clones were read by immunoSEQ multiplex PCR, and TCRdb kept only the in-frame ones, dropping some. Among around 79,000 clones, about 91% were seen once, and the ten largest hold 0.25%. Material for sequencing was T cells isolated from PBMCs. The receptor source for this set is a human donor in good health.

The DNA for the CDR3 is TGTGCCAGCATCGGAGACAGGGACTCAAACTCAGGGGCAGAGACCCAGTACTTC. As protein: CASIGDRDSNSGAETQYF. The chain recombines TRBV25-1 with TRBJ2-5, with TRBD1 as a possible D gene (7 bases). The V end was cut by 7 bases, the J end by 4 bases, with 28 bases between. CDR1 is MGHDK and CDR2 is SYGVNS in the germline V gene. The CDR3 consists of 18 residues.

The chain joins TRBV10-3 to TRBJ2-1; 10 nucleotides agree with TRBD2. The germline gives CDR1 ENHRY, CDR2 SYGVKD. Trimming at V came to 6 bases and at J to 6 bases, leaving 11 bases not matched to a gene. CDR3 length: 16 residues. This chain's CDR3 is CAISTESGGAVNEQFF. CDR3 bases: TGTGCCATCAGCACCGAAAGCGGGGGGGCCGTCAATGAGCAGTTCTTC.

This chain links TRBV10-1 with TRBJ1-6; TRBD1 matches 8 bases. The V and J ends lost 6 bases and 0 bases, in that order; junction bases with no gene match: 10. CDR3 size: 18 residues. Looked up from germline, CDR1 is WNHNN and CDR2 is SYGVQD (reference sequence). CDR3 loop: CASRAPGQVSSYNSPLHF. CDR3 DNA: TGCGCCAGCAGAGCCCCGGGACAGGTGAGCTCCTATAATTCACCCCTCCACTTT.

The rearrangement links TRBV2 to TRBJ1-5, with D perhaps TRBD1 (5 bases). This CDR3 has 15 residues. The germline V and J ends were trimmed by 7 bases and 5 bases, with 18 bases remaining between them. From germline, CDR1 is SNHLY and CDR2 FYNNEI. CDR3 DNA sequence: TGTGCCAGCACCCTAGACAGCTCGCGGCATCAGCCCCAGCATTTT. Translation gives CASTLDSSRHQPQHF.

The V call is TRBV7-9, the J call TRBJ2-7; 8 bases map to TRBD1. J lost 3 bases, V lost 6 bases, and 10 bases had no gene match. This CDR3 has 15 residues. Germline values: CDR1 SEHNR, CDR2 FQNEAQ (reference sequence). DNA for the CDR3: TGTGCCAGCAGTCCACGGGACAGGAATATCTACGAGCAGTACTTC. Protein: CASSPRDRNIYEQYF.

This rearrangement joins TRBV4-1 to TRBJ1-1; 7 bases fit TRBD1. Germline CDR1 is MGHRA and CDR2 is YSYEKL. Trimming at V came to 2 bases and at J to 5 bases, leaving 8 bases not matched to a gene. CDR3 length: 15 amino acids. The CDR3 region has the DNA TGCGCCAGCAGCCAATCGGCAGGGGGAGGAACTGAAGCTTTCTTT. It codes for CASSQSAGGGTEAFF.

The chain has TRBV6-5 and TRBJ2-3; D is possibly TRBD2 (5 bases). The CDR3 totals 15 residues. Looked up from germline, CDR1 is MNHEY and CDR2 is SVGAGI. Trimming cost V 0 bases and J 4 bases, with 11 bases left between them. CDR3 bases: TGTGCCAGCAGTTACTCGACTATCTGGGCAGATACGCAGTATTTT. This gives the protein CASSYSTIWADTQYF.

There are a few counts of this clone. V gene TRBV5-3 combines with J gene TRBJ1-5, with unresolved D. TRBV5-3 is an ORF; its function is uncertain. The CDR3 runs 14 residues. V was cut by 0 bases and J by 6 bases, with 10 bases left in between. CDR3 sequence (DNA): TGTGCCAGAAGCTTGGCCGGGGATCTTCAGCCCCAGCATTTT. This translates into CARSLAGDLQPQHF.